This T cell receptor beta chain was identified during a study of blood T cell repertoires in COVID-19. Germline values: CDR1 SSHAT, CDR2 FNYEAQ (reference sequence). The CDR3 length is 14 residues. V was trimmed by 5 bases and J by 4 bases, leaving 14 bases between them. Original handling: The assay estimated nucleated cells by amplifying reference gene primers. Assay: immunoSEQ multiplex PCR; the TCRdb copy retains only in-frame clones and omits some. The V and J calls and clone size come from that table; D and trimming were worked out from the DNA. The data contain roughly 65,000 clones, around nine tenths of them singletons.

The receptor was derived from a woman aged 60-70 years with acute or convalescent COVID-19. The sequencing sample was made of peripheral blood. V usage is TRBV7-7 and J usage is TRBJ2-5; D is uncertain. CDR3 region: CASSLYRSPETQYF. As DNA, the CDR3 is TGTGCCAGCAGCCTCTACCGGAGCCCAGAGACCCAGTACTTC.